These T cell receptor beta chains were read from a single sample in a study of post-analysis software for immune sequencing data. TCRdb processed the PCR reads anew with MiXCR; each CDR3 protein has one entry. This table has around 710,000 distinct CDR3 sequences, roughly 46% appearing once. The sample taken for sequencing was blood. The source is a girl aged 10 to 17 with multiple sclerosis. CDR3s include the opening cysteine and the closing phenylalanine or tryptophan. D genes are given only for firm matches. Clone size is given for some rows only: seen once, a few or many times, or a class if the clone is expanded.

clone size: few; D gene: NA; V gene: TRBV7-6; J gene: TRBJ2-7; CDR3 protein: CASSFADTYEQYF; CDR3 DNA: TGTGCCAGCAGCTTCGCGGATACCTACGAGCAGTACTTC
clone size: few; D gene: NA; V gene: TRBV20-1; J gene: TRBJ1-1; CDR3 protein: CSARQWQLDTEAFF; CDR3 DNA: TGCAGTGCCCGACAGTGGCAGCTGGACACTGAAGCTTTCTTT
clone size: once; D gene: TRBD2; V gene: TRBV28; J gene: TRBJ2-1; CDR3 protein: CASSLLTSGKGNEQFF; CDR3 DNA: TGTGCCAGCAGTCTCCTGACTAGCGGGAAGGGCAATGAGCAGTTCTTC
clone size: once; D gene: TRBD2; V gene: TRBV9; J gene: TRBJ2-3; CDR3 protein: CASSVSGGADTQDF; CDR3 DNA: TGTGCCAGCAGCGTATCGGGAGGGGCAGATACGCAGGATTTT
clone size: NA; D gene: NA; V gene: TRBV7-9; J gene: TRBJ2-3; CDR3 protein: CASSPHSDTQYF; CDR3 DNA: TGTGCCAGCAGCCCCCACTCTGATACGCAGTATTTT
clone size: NA; D gene: NA; V gene: TRBV20-1; J gene: TRBJ2-7; CDR3 protein: CSARDGLPGTYEQYF; CDR3 DNA: TGCAGTGCTAGAGATGGACTCCCCGGGACCTACGAGCAGTACTTC
clone size: NA; D gene: NA; V gene: TRBV7-2; J gene: TRBJ2-7; CDR3 protein: CASSLLHPYEQYF; CDR3 DNA: TGTGCCAGCAGCTTATTACACCCCTACGAGCAGTACTTC
clone size: few; D gene: TRBD2; V gene: TRBV11-3; J gene: TRBJ2-3; CDR3 protein: CASSHGTSGTDTQYF; CDR3 DNA: TGTGCCAGCAGCCACGGGACTAGCGGCACAGATACGCAGTATTTT
clone size: few; D gene: NA; V gene: TRBV29-1; J gene: TRBJ2-5; CDR3 protein: CSVVSGLRETQYF; CDR3 DNA: TGCAGCGTTGTAAGCGGGTTGCGAGAGACCCAGTACTTC
clone size: once; D gene: NA; V gene: TRBV7-2; J gene: TRBJ2-3; CDR3 protein: CASSPISSGGGTDTQYF; CDR3 DNA: TGTGCCAGCAGCCCCATATCCTCAGGCGGAGGTACAGATACGCAGTATTTT
clone size: few; D gene: NA; V gene: TRBV4-1; J gene: TRBJ2-5; CDR3 protein: CASSQDLRGETQYF; CDR3 DNA: TGCGCCAGCAGCCAAGACCTCCGGGGAGAGACCCAGTACTTC
clone size: few; D gene: TRBD2; V gene: TRBV12-3/TRBV12-4; J gene: TRBJ2-4; CDR3 protein: CASSYPSGVPAKNIQYF; CDR3 DNA: TGTGCCAGCAGTTACCCTAGCGGGGTGCCAGCCAAAAACATTCAGTACTTC
clone size: NA; D gene: NA; V gene: TRBV12-3/TRBV12-4; J gene: TRBJ2-2; CDR3 protein: CASSFLLWPGELFF; CDR3 DNA: TGTGCCAGCAGTTTCCTTCTCTGGCCCGGGGAGCTGTTTTTT
clone size: few; D gene: NA; V gene: TRBV30; J gene: TRBJ2-4; CDR3 protein: CAWRRAGVADIQYF; CDR3 DNA: TGTGCCTGGAGAAGGGCAGGGGTTGCAGACATTCAGTACTTC
clone size: NA; D gene: NA; V gene: TRBV4-3; J gene: TRBJ2-7; CDR3 protein: CASSQDSTNEQYF; CDR3 DNA: TGCGCCAGCAGCCAAGACTCTACTAACGAGCAGTACTTC
clone size: NA; D gene: NA; V gene: TRBV29-1; J gene: TRBJ2-7; CDR3 protein: CSARPTYNEQYF; CDR3 DNA: TGCAGCGCTCGCCCGACCTATAACGAGCAGTACTTC
clone size: NA; D gene: TRBD2; V gene: TRBV7-2; J gene: TRBJ2-5; CDR3 protein: CASSPTSGSLETQYF; CDR3 DNA: TGTGCCAGCAGCCCGACTAGCGGGAGTTTGGAGACCCAGTACTTC
clone size: NA; D gene: NA; V gene: TRBV27; J gene: TRBJ2-5; CDR3 protein: CASKPVGFGETQYF; CDR3 DNA: TGTGCCAGCAAGCCGGTGGGTTTCGGAGAGACCCAGTACTTC
clone size: NA; D gene: NA; V gene: TRBV20-1; J gene: TRBJ1-5; CDR3 protein: CSATGDNQPQHF; CDR3 DNA: TGCAGTGCTACGGGGGACAATCAGCCCCAGCATTTT
clone size: NA; D gene: NA; V gene: TRBV6-2/TRBV6-3; J gene: TRBJ2-7; CDR3 protein: CATNPTGYEQYF; CDR3 DNA: TGTGCCACAAACCCGACAGGCTACGAGCAGTACTTC
clone size: NA; D gene: NA; V gene: TRBV3-1; J gene: TRBJ2-1; CDR3 protein: CASSQPGTGGIYEQFF; CDR3 DNA: TGTGCCAGCAGCCAACCCGGGACTGGCGGGATTTATGAGCAGTTCTTC
clone size: NA; D gene: TRBD2; V gene: TRBV6-6; J gene: TRBJ2-1; CDR3 protein: CATREGLALSPEQFF; CDR3 DNA: TGTGCCACCCGAGAGGGACTAGCGCTTTCTCCTGAGCAGTTCTTC
clone size: NA; D gene: NA; V gene: TRBV11-1; J gene: TRBJ2-1; CDR3 protein: CASSSDLKTYNEQFF; CDR3 DNA: TGTGCCAGCAGTTCGGACCTCAAGACCTACAATGAGCAGTTCTTC
clone size: NA; D gene: NA; V gene: TRBV29-1; J gene: TRBJ2-1; CDR3 protein: CSAGTSSPYNEQFF; CDR3 DNA: TGCAGCGCGGGGACTTCCAGCCCTTACAATGAGCAGTTCTTC
clone size: NA; D gene: NA; V gene: TRBV27; J gene: TRBJ2-1; CDR3 protein: CASSFSRVGNEQFF; CDR3 DNA: TGTGCCAGCAGTTTCTCCAGGGTAGGCAATGAGCAGTTCTTC
clone size: few; D gene: NA; V gene: TRBV2; J gene: TRBJ2-5; CDR3 protein: CASTHLGETQYF; CDR3 DNA: TGTGCCAGCACCCATCTGGGAGAGACCCAGTACTTC
clone size: once; D gene: NA; V gene: TRBV20-1; J gene: TRBJ1-5; CDR3 protein: CSASGADQPQHF; CDR3 DNA: TGCAGTGCTAGCGGAGCGGATCAGCCCCAGCATTTT
clone size: NA; D gene: NA; V gene: TRBV27; J gene: TRBJ2-7; CDR3 protein: CASSLSLGRQYEQYF; CDR3 DNA: TGTGCCAGCAGTTTATCTTTAGGACGCCAGTACGAGCAGTACTTC
clone size: NA; D gene: TRBD1; V gene: TRBV7-6; J gene: TRBJ1-4; CDR3 protein: CASSLVPGQGGEKLFF; CDR3 DNA: TGTGCCAGCAGCTTAGTTCCGGGACAGGGGGGCGAAAAACTGTTTTTT
clone size: few; D gene: NA; V gene: TRBV20-1; J gene: TRBJ2-7; CDR3 protein: CSAKGPGTYEQYF; CDR3 DNA: TGCAGTGCTAAGGGACCGGGCACCTACGAGCAGTACTTC
clone size: NA; D gene: TRBD1; V gene: TRBV12-3/TRBV12-4; J gene: TRBJ2-5; CDR3 protein: CASSPDREQYF; CDR3 DNA: TGTGCCAGCAGCCCCGACAGGGAGCAGTACTTC
clone size: NA; D gene: TRBD1; V gene: TRBV7-9; J gene: TRBJ2-1; CDR3 protein: CASSPTGQGGDEQFF; CDR3 DNA: TGTGCCAGCAGCCCCACGGGACAGGGTGGCGATGAGCAGTTCTTC
clone size: NA; D gene: NA; V gene: TRBV29-1; J gene: TRBJ2-2; CDR3 protein: CSVDLNTGELFF; CDR3 DNA: TGCAGCGTTGACTTGAACACCGGGGAGCTGTTTTTT
clone size: NA; D gene: NA; V gene: TRBV30; J gene: TRBJ2-3; CDR3 protein: CAWSSDNTDTQYF; CDR3 DNA: TGTGCCTGGAGCTCTGACAACACAGATACGCAGTATTTT
clone size: few; D gene: NA; V gene: TRBV7-9; J gene: TRBJ2-7; CDR3 protein: CASSERSRGSYEQYF; CDR3 DNA: TGTGCCAGCAGTGAGAGGAGTCGGGGGTCCTACGAGCAGTACTTC
clone size: NA; D gene: TRBD1; V gene: TRBV29-1; J gene: TRBJ2-7; CDR3 protein: CSVDAGQGNSYEQYF; CDR3 DNA: TGCAGCGTTGACGCGGGACAGGGGAACTCCTACGAGCAGTACTTC
clone size: NA; D gene: NA; V gene: TRBV13; J gene: TRBJ2-7; CDR3 protein: CASSPHGPYEQYF; CDR3 DNA: TGTGCCAGCAGCCCCCATGGCCCGTACGAGCAGTACTTC
clone size: few; D gene: NA; V gene: TRBV28; J gene: TRBJ2-3; CDR3 protein: CASASSTQYF; CDR3 DNA: TGTGCCAGCGCGTCTAGCACGCAGTATTTT
clone size: NA; D gene: TRBD1; V gene: TRBV12-3/TRBV12-4; J gene: TRBJ2-1; CDR3 protein: CAGSPPQQGTDLNEQFF; CDR3 DNA: TGTGCCGGCAGTCCGCCCCAACAGGGGACAGATCTGAATGAGCAGTTCTTC
clone size: NA; D gene: NA; V gene: TRBV12-3/TRBV12-4; J gene: TRBJ2-1; CDR3 protein: CASTLAASSYNEQFF; CDR3 DNA: TGTGCCAGCACGCTGGCGGCAAGCTCCTACAATGAGCAGTTCTTC
clone size: NA; D gene: NA; V gene: TRBV24-1; J gene: TRBJ2-1; CDR3 protein: CATSDFRSSYNEQFF; CDR3 DNA: TGTGCCACCAGTGATTTTCGATCCTCCTACAATGAGCAGTTCTTC
clone size: many; D gene: TRBD2; V gene: TRBV29-1; J gene: TRBJ2-5; CDR3 protein: CSAGTSGRGEQYF; CDR3 DNA: TGCAGCGCTGGGACTAGCGGGAGAGGGGAGCAGTACTTC
clone size: NA; D gene: TRBD1; V gene: TRBV29-1; J gene: TRBJ1-1; CDR3 protein: CSVTGAMRRNTEAFF; CDR3 DNA: TGCAGCGTGACAGGGGCAATGAGGCGGAACACTGAAGCTTTCTTT
clone size: NA; D gene: TRBD1; V gene: TRBV7-8; J gene: TRBJ1-2; CDR3 protein: CASSGQGAAGYTF; CDR3 DNA: TGTGCCAGCAGTGGCCAGGGGGCGGCGGGCTACACCTTC
clone size: NA; D gene: NA; V gene: TRBV12-3/TRBV12-4; J gene: TRBJ2-7; CDR3 protein: CASSSTGVPTYEQYF; CDR3 DNA: TGTGCCAGCAGTTCGACAGGCGTCCCCACCTACGAGCAGTACTTC
clone size: NA; D gene: NA; V gene: TRBV9; J gene: TRBJ1-1; CDR3 protein: CASSLGPLGTEAFF; CDR3 DNA: TGTGCCAGCAGCCTGGGACCGCTTGGTACTGAAGCTTTCTTT
clone size: NA; D gene: TRBD2; V gene: TRBV7-8; J gene: TRBJ2-1; CDR3 protein: CASSITGLAGGKSSYNEQFF; CDR3 DNA: TGTGCCAGCAGCATTACGGGACTAGCGGGAGGAAAGAGTTCCTACAATGAGCAGTTCTTC
clone size: NA; D gene: NA; V gene: TRBV24-1; J gene: TRBJ1-1; CDR3 protein: CATSDSDKGGRGTEAFF; CDR3 DNA: TGTGCCACCAGTGATTCGGACAAAGGGGGGAGAGGCACTGAAGCTTTCTTT
clone size: NA; D gene: NA; V gene: TRBV20-1; J gene: TRBJ1-2; CDR3 protein: CSARVVGSYGYTF; CDR3 DNA: TGCAGTGCTAGAGTAGTGGGATCCTATGGCTACACCTTC
clone size: few; D gene: TRBD1; V gene: TRBV12-3/TRBV12-4; J gene: TRBJ2-7; CDR3 protein: CASSLDREFAEQYF; CDR3 DNA: TGTGCCAGCAGTTTGGACAGGGAGTTCGCCGAGCAGTACTTC
clone size: NA; D gene: TRBD1; V gene: TRBV20-1; J gene: TRBJ2-1; CDR3 protein: CSAAQGANRLGEQFF; CDR3 DNA: TGCAGTGCCGCCCAGGGGGCGAACAGACTGGGTGAGCAGTTCTTC
clone size: NA; D gene: TRBD1; V gene: TRBV6-1; J gene: TRBJ2-5; CDR3 protein: CASSDYYRGETQYF; CDR3 DNA: TGTGCCAGCAGTGATTATTACAGGGGAGAGACCCAGTACTTC
clone size: NA; D gene: NA; V gene: TRBV14; J gene: TRBJ2-3; CDR3 protein: CASSPRQFFSTDTQYF; CDR3 DNA: TGTGCCAGCAGCCCACGACAGTTCTTTAGCACAGATACGCAGTATTTT
clone size: once; D gene: NA; V gene: TRBV20-1; J gene: TRBJ1-1; CDR3 protein: CSAEGDGQKIHLNTEAFF; CDR3 DNA: TGCAGTGCCGAAGGAGACGGACAGAAGATACACTTGAACACTGAAGCTTTCTTT
clone size: NA; D gene: TRBD2; V gene: TRBV20-1; J gene: TRBJ2-3; CDR3 protein: CSARALSGLAVGADTQYF; CDR3 DNA: TGCAGTGCTAGAGCACTGTCAGGACTAGCCGTAGGGGCTGATACGCAGTATTTT
clone size: NA; D gene: TRBD1; V gene: TRBV12-3/TRBV12-4; J gene: TRBJ2-2; CDR3 protein: CASSLKGQGNTGELFF; CDR3 DNA: TGTGCCAGCAGCCTGAAAGGACAGGGGAACACCGGGGAGCTGTTTTTT
clone size: many; D gene: TRBD2; V gene: TRBV6-4; J gene: TRBJ2-1; CDR3 protein: CASSRLAGPYNEQFF; CDR3 DNA: TGTGCCAGCAGCCGACTAGCGGGCCCTTACAATGAGCAGTTCTTC
clone size: NA; D gene: NA; V gene: TRBV11-2; J gene: TRBJ1-1; CDR3 protein: CASSPGAGYGTEAFF; CDR3 DNA: TGTGCCAGCAGCCCGGGGGCGGGGTACGGCACTGAAGCTTTCTTT
clone size: many; D gene: NA; V gene: TRBV7-2; J gene: TRBJ2-3; CDR3 protein: CASSPGRFTQYF; CDR3 DNA: TGTGCCAGCAGCCCGGGACGGTTTACGCAGTATTTT